This is a list of T cell receptor beta chains from one sample in a study of T cell responses to AZD1222 COVID-19 vaccine. TCRdb's table, derived via immunoSEQ multiplex PCR, lists solely in-frame clones and lacks some. The sample includes 100,000 to 120,000 clones, roughly 82% seen only once; the top ten take around 5%. The sequencing here drew on peripheral blood, taken on day 0 of AZD1222 vaccination. The source of these receptors is an adult in good health. Each CDR3 is given with its conserved first and last residue. Each record gives: CDR3 DNA, CDR3 protein, clone size, D gene, J gene, CDR3 length, V gene. The D gene is left open where the match is weak. Expanded clones get a size class; other rows say once, few or many, or leave the size out.

CDR3 DNA: TGTGCCAGCTCACCTTTGGACAGTAGTGAAAAACTGTTTTTT
CDR3 protein: CASSPLDSSEKLFF
clone size: NA
D gene: NA
J gene: TRBJ1-4
CDR3 length: 14
V gene: TRBV18

CDR3 DNA: TGTGCCAGCCAATTGGGGGGTACAGATACGCAGTATTTT
CDR3 protein: CASQLGGTDTQYF
clone size: NA
D gene: NA
J gene: TRBJ2-3
CDR3 length: 13
V gene: TRBV19

CDR3 DNA: TGCGCCAGCAGCTTGGGGGGGAATGAAAAACTGTTTTTT
CDR3 protein: CASSLGGNEKLFF
clone size: once
D gene: NA
J gene: TRBJ1-4
CDR3 length: 13
V gene: TRBV5-1

CDR3 DNA: TGTGCCAGCAGTTCCGGCACGCCTAGACAGTTCTTC
CDR3 protein: CASSSGTPRQFF
clone size: NA
D gene: NA
J gene: TRBJ2-1
CDR3 length: 12
V gene: TRBV27

CDR3 DNA: TGTGCCAGCAGCTCGACTAGCGGGGGAAACATTCAGTACTTC
CDR3 protein: CASSSTSGGNIQYF
clone size: once
D gene: TRBD2
J gene: TRBJ2-4
CDR3 length: 14
V gene: TRBV7-2

CDR3 DNA: TGTGCCAGCAGCTTAACAGGGACCCCAATGAACACTGAAGCTTTCTTT
CDR3 protein: CASSLTGTPMNTEAFF
clone size: few
D gene: NA
J gene: TRBJ1-1
CDR3 length: 16
V gene: TRBV5-6

CDR3 DNA: TGTGCCAGCAGTCCGACAGGGAGGGACTATGGCTACACCTTC
CDR3 protein: CASSPTGRDYGYTF
clone size: NA
D gene: TRBD1
J gene: TRBJ1-2
CDR3 length: 14
V gene: TRBV6-6

CDR3 DNA: TGTGCCAGCAGCTTAGCGCCGGGACAGAACTATGGCTACACCTTC
CDR3 protein: CASSLAPGQNYGYTF
clone size: NA
D gene: TRBD1
J gene: TRBJ1-2
CDR3 length: 15
V gene: TRBV7-2

CDR3 DNA: TGTGCCAGCAGCTTAGTGACGGCGAAAAGGCTCTATGGCTACACCTTC
CDR3 protein: CASSLVTAKRLYGYTF
clone size: NA
D gene: NA
J gene: TRBJ1-2
CDR3 length: 16
V gene: TRBV7-2

CDR3 DNA: TGCGCCAGCAGCCATGATTGGACAGGGTCCTACCAAGAGACCCAGTACTTC
CDR3 protein: CASSHDWTGSYQETQYF
clone size: NA
D gene: TRBD1
J gene: TRBJ2-5
CDR3 length: 17
V gene: TRBV4-3

CDR3 DNA: TGCGCCAGCCACTCGGGCAGGGTTATTCGGGAAAAACTGTTTTTT
CDR3 protein: CASHSGRVIREKLFF
clone size: few
D gene: NA
J gene: TRBJ1-4
CDR3 length: 15
V gene: TRBV5-1

CDR3 DNA: TGTGCCACGAAACCGACAGGGGCGAATGAAAAACTGTTTTTT
CDR3 protein: CATKPTGANEKLFF
clone size: NA
D gene: TRBD1
J gene: TRBJ1-4
CDR3 length: 14
V gene: TRBV10-3

CDR3 DNA: TGTGCCACCAGGACCCGAGAACAGGGGACCTACGAGCAGTACTTC
CDR3 protein: CATRTREQGTYEQYF
clone size: NA
D gene: TRBD1
J gene: TRBJ2-7
CDR3 length: 15
V gene: TRBV24-1

CDR3 DNA: TGTGCCAGCTCACCCTCAGCCGATACGCAGGTCGAGCAGTACTTC
CDR3 protein: CASSPSADTQVEQYF
clone size: NA
D gene: NA
J gene: TRBJ2-7
CDR3 length: 15
V gene: TRBV18

CDR3 DNA: TGTGCCAGCAGCACGAGAAGTAACTATGGCTACACCTTC
CDR3 protein: CASSTRSNYGYTF
clone size: NA
D gene: NA
J gene: TRBJ1-2
CDR3 length: 13
V gene: TRBV11-2

CDR3 DNA: TGTGCCAGCAGCTCCGGGACAGGGAGCGCGAAAGCTTTCTTT
CDR3 protein: CASSSGTGSAKAFF
clone size: NA
D gene: TRBD1
J gene: TRBJ1-1
CDR3 length: 14
V gene: TRBV7-9

CDR3 DNA: TGTGCCAGCAGTCAAGACAGCTATGGCTACACCTTC
CDR3 protein: CASSQDSYGYTF
clone size: NA
D gene: NA
J gene: TRBJ1-2
CDR3 length: 12
V gene: TRBV6-6

CDR3 DNA: TGTGCCAGCAGCCCGCTGGGTAGCGGGGGGGCGGCCGGGGAGCTGTTTTTT
CDR3 protein: CASSPLGSGGAAGELFF
clone size: NA
D gene: TRBD2
J gene: TRBJ2-2
CDR3 length: 17
V gene: TRBV7-2

CDR3 DNA: TGTGCCAGCAGTGAACAGGGGGCAGTTGGCTACACCTTC
CDR3 protein: CASSEQGAVGYTF
clone size: NA
D gene: TRBD1
J gene: TRBJ1-2
CDR3 length: 13
V gene: TRBV6-1

CDR3 DNA: TGTGCCATCAGCCGACCTTATGATGAGCAGTTCTTC
CDR3 protein: CAISRPYDEQFF
clone size: NA
D gene: NA
J gene: TRBJ2-1
CDR3 length: 12
V gene: TRBV10-3

CDR3 DNA: TGTGCCAGCAGAGAGACAGGTCTCGGAGGCTACACCTTC
CDR3 protein: CASRETGLGGYTF
clone size: NA
D gene: NA
J gene: TRBJ1-2
CDR3 length: 13
V gene: TRBV2

CDR3 DNA: TGCGCCAGCAGTGAGACAGCAAATCAGCCCCAGCATTTT
CDR3 protein: CASSETANQPQHF
clone size: few
D gene: NA
J gene: TRBJ1-5
CDR3 length: 13
V gene: TRBV10-2

CDR3 DNA: TGTGCGTTTCCAGGGGACTATGGCTACACCTTC
CDR3 protein: CAFPGDYGYTF
clone size: NA
D gene: NA
J gene: TRBJ1-2
CDR3 length: 11
V gene: TRBV30

CDR3 DNA: TGTGCCAGCAGTGTCGACAGGGGGTGGTCTAGCAATCAGCCCCAGCATTTT
CDR3 protein: CASSVDRGWSSNQPQHF
clone size: NA
D gene: TRBD1
J gene: TRBJ1-5
CDR3 length: 17
V gene: TRBV6-4

CDR3 DNA: TGTGCCAGCAGTGATCGGGGGGGCGTTGGCTACACCTTC
CDR3 protein: CASSDRGGVGYTF
clone size: NA
D gene: NA
J gene: TRBJ1-2
CDR3 length: 13
V gene: TRBV2

CDR3 DNA: TGTGCCAGCAGCCAAACGGACAGGCGTGCCTACACCTTC
CDR3 protein: CASSQTDRRAYTF
clone size: NA
D gene: TRBD1
J gene: TRBJ1-2
CDR3 length: 13
V gene: TRBV3-1/TRBV3-2

CDR3 DNA: TGCGCCAGCAGCCGTACCCCCCCTACAGGGGCAGGGGAGACCCAGTACTTC
CDR3 protein: CASSRTPPTGAGETQYF
clone size: NA
D gene: TRBD1
J gene: TRBJ2-5
CDR3 length: 17
V gene: TRBV5-1

CDR3 DNA: TGTGCCAGCAGGAGATTACCAGGCGGCGGCACTGAAGCTTTCTTT
CDR3 protein: CASRRLPGGGTEAFF
clone size: NA
D gene: NA
J gene: TRBJ1-1
CDR3 length: 15
V gene: TRBV6-5

CDR3 DNA: TGTGCCAGCAGCACAGGCAGCTATAATTCACCCCTCCACTTT
CDR3 protein: CASSTGSYNSPLHF
clone size: NA
D gene: NA
J gene: TRBJ1-6
CDR3 length: 14
V gene: TRBV7-2

CDR3 DNA: TGTGCCAGCAGTTCCATATATGGCTACACCTTC
CDR3 protein: CASSSIYGYTF
clone size: NA
D gene: NA
J gene: TRBJ1-2
CDR3 length: 11
V gene: TRBV6-5

CDR3 DNA: TGCGCCAGCAGCTTGAAAGGGGCACAAGAGACCCAGTACTTC
CDR3 protein: CASSLKGAQETQYF
clone size: NA
D gene: NA
J gene: TRBJ2-5
CDR3 length: 14
V gene: TRBV5-1

CDR3 DNA: TGTGCCAGCAGTCTTAATGTCCTGGTCCCGTATGGCTACACCTTC
CDR3 protein: CASSLNVLVPYGYTF
clone size: NA
D gene: NA
J gene: TRBJ1-2
CDR3 length: 15
V gene: TRBV27

CDR3 DNA: TGCAGCGCCGAAGGACGCGGGACCTACGAGCAGTACTTC
CDR3 protein: CSAEGRGTYEQYF
clone size: NA
D gene: NA
J gene: TRBJ2-7
CDR3 length: 13
V gene: TRBV29-1

CDR3 DNA: TGTGCCAGCAGCAGGGCGGATCAGCCCCAGCATTTT
CDR3 protein: CASSRADQPQHF
clone size: NA
D gene: NA
J gene: TRBJ1-5
CDR3 length: 12
V gene: TRBV2

CDR3 DNA: TGTGCCAGCAGCCCTGTCGCCTTAGGGGGTGGTAACTATGGCTACACCTTC
CDR3 protein: CASSPVALGGGNYGYTF
clone size: once
D gene: NA
J gene: TRBJ1-2
CDR3 length: 17
V gene: TRBV7-9

CDR3 DNA: TGTGCCAGCAGCTCGGGACAGACAAACACTGAAGCTTTCTTT
CDR3 protein: CASSSGQTNTEAFF
clone size: NA
D gene: TRBD1
J gene: TRBJ1-1
CDR3 length: 14
V gene: TRBV5-8

CDR3 DNA: TGTGCTAGTGGTTTACCAGCCCTGAACACTGAAGCTTTCTTT
CDR3 protein: CASGLPALNTEAFF
clone size: NA
D gene: NA
J gene: TRBJ1-1
CDR3 length: 14
V gene: TRBV12-5

CDR3 DNA: TGTGCCAGCAGTGACTCGATGGGGGGCACAGATACGCAGTATTTT
CDR3 protein: CASSDSMGGTDTQYF
clone size: NA
D gene: NA
J gene: TRBJ2-3
CDR3 length: 15
V gene: TRBV6-4

CDR3 DNA: TGTGCCAGCAGCCCCCGGACAGAAAACTATGGCTACACCTTC
CDR3 protein: CASSPRTENYGYTF
clone size: few
D gene: NA
J gene: TRBJ1-2
CDR3 length: 14
V gene: TRBV5-4

CDR3 DNA: TGTGCCAGCAGCCAAGACGGGGCAGGGCGGACTGAAGCTTTCTTT
CDR3 protein: CASSQDGAGRTEAFF
clone size: NA
D gene: NA
J gene: TRBJ1-1
CDR3 length: 15
V gene: TRBV4-2

CDR3 DNA: TGTGCCAGCAGCTTAGCGGGACCCAGGGGTTATAACTATGGCTACACCTTC
CDR3 protein: CASSLAGPRGYNYGYTF
clone size: NA
D gene: NA
J gene: TRBJ1-2
CDR3 length: 17
V gene: TRBV7-2

CDR3 DNA: TGTGCCATCAGTGAAAAACACGGGGCGAACACTGAAGCTTTCTTT
CDR3 protein: CAISEKHGANTEAFF
clone size: NA
D gene: NA
J gene: TRBJ1-1
CDR3 length: 15
V gene: TRBV10-3

CDR3 DNA: TGTGCCAGCAGTTTTCCTGGGGTTAGGGATACGCAGTATTTT
CDR3 protein: CASSFPGVRDTQYF
clone size: NA
D gene: NA
J gene: TRBJ2-3
CDR3 length: 14
V gene: TRBV27

CDR3 DNA: TGCGCCAGCAGCTTGTGTCGTCCCCAGGTAAGGTATGGCTACACCTTC
CDR3 protein: CASSLCRPQVRYGYTF
clone size: NA
D gene: NA
J gene: TRBJ1-2
CDR3 length: 16
V gene: TRBV5-1

CDR3 DNA: TGTGCCAGCAGTTTATCGCCCAGGCGCGATCAGCCCCAGCATTTT
CDR3 protein: CASSLSPRRDQPQHF
clone size: NA
D gene: NA
J gene: TRBJ1-5
CDR3 length: 15
V gene: TRBV27

CDR3 DNA: TGTGCCAGCAGCTTGCAGCAGGTACCTAACTATGGCTACACCTTC
CDR3 protein: CASSLQQVPNYGYTF
clone size: NA
D gene: NA
J gene: TRBJ1-2
CDR3 length: 15
V gene: TRBV5-6

CDR3 DNA: TGTGCCAGCTGCCGCGGGGGGGCTGGCGAGCAGTACTTC
CDR3 protein: CASCRGGAGEQYF
clone size: NA
D gene: TRBD2
J gene: TRBJ2-7
CDR3 length: 13
V gene: TRBV6-6

CDR3 DNA: TGTGCCAGCAGCCAAGACCAGGGAGCCTACGAGCAGTACTTC
CDR3 protein: CASSQDQGAYEQYF
clone size: NA
D gene: NA
J gene: TRBJ2-7
CDR3 length: 14
V gene: TRBV3-1/TRBV3-2

CDR3 DNA: TGCGCCAGCAGCTTGGATATCGGGGGAGGGGCAGATACGCAGTATTTT
CDR3 protein: CASSLDIGGGADTQYF
clone size: NA
D gene: TRBD2
J gene: TRBJ2-3
CDR3 length: 16
V gene: TRBV5-1

CDR3 DNA: TGCGCCAGCAGCTTGGTAGGCGGTGACACTGAAGCTTTCTTT
CDR3 protein: CASSLVGGDTEAFF
clone size: NA
D gene: NA
J gene: TRBJ1-1
CDR3 length: 14
V gene: TRBV5-1

CDR3 DNA: TGTGCCACCAGCAGAGCCGTTACAGGGATAACTGAAGCTTTCTTT
CDR3 protein: CATSRAVTGITEAFF
clone size: few
D gene: NA
J gene: TRBJ1-1
CDR3 length: 15
V gene: TRBV15